The 2 T cell receptor beta chains below all came from one sample that was sequenced in a study of identical twins. TCRdb reprocessed the 5' RACE reads with MiXCR, giving one entry per CDR3 protein. The sample contains just under 550,000 distinct CDR3 sequences, roughly 15% of which appear only once. The data were also submitted as part of a second study, on yellow fever vaccine responses in identical twins.

Material for sequencing was CD4+ T cells sorted from blood. The receptors were gathered from a woman aged 18-29 years in good health.

This chain connects TRBV7-9 to TRBJ2-1, with 14 bases lining up with TRBD2. Germline V gene lookup returns CDR1 SEHNR and CDR2 FQNEAQ (reference sequence). The CDR3 length is 14 residues. Trimming took 8 bases from V and 6 from J; bases not matched to a gene: 3. CDR3 residues: CASQGLAGVNEQFF. In DNA form, the CDR3 reads TGTGCCAGCCAGGGACTAGCGGGAGTCAATGAGCAGTTCTTC. Using reference TRBV7-9 and TRBJ2-1 for the parts outside the CDR3, the full variable domain is DTGVSQNPRHKITKRGQNVTFRCDPISEHNRLYWYRQTLGQGPEFLTYFQNEAQLEKSRLLSDRFSAERPKGSFSTLEIQRTEQGDSAMYLCASQGLAGVNEQFFGPGTRLTVL.

This chain connects TRBV7-2 to TRBJ1-5; tentative D call: TRBD1 (5 bases). V lost 0 bases and J lost 3, with 18 bases in between. This CDR3 comprises 18 residues. Looked up from germline, CDR1 is SGHTA and CDR2 is FQGNSA. CDR3: CASSLALRRGRANQPQHF. Here the CDR3 DNA reads TGTGCCAGCAGCTTAGCGTTGAGAAGGGGAAGGGCCAATCAGCCCCAGCATTTT.